These 8 T cell receptor beta chains were sequenced from one sample in a study of T cell repertoires in cytomegalovirus infection. TCRdb used MiXCR to reprocess the reads, holding one entry per CDR3 protein. The sample records around 100,000 distinct CDR3 sequences, about 30% being singletons. These receptors' antigens are unknown. Sample: CD8+ T cells from cultured PBMCs, taken from culture after CMV antigen stimulation. The receptors were gathered from a human donor in good health (CMV status not recorded). Some clones in this sample may be carry-over from other donors' samples.

This chain uses TRBV7-9 with TRBJ2-5; TRBD1 matches 9 bases. This CDR3 comprises 16 residues. Germline V lookup: CDR1 SEHNR, CDR2 FQNEAQ (reference sequence). J lost 5 bases, V lost 6 bases, and 13 bases had no gene match. The CDR3: CASSSNIGQGRETQYF. The CDR3 DNA follows: TGTGCCAGCAGTTCAAATATCGGACAGGGGAGGGAGACCCAGTACTTC.

This clonotype was recorded at least ten times. The J gene is TRBJ2-5, the V gene TRBV4-2; 9 positions agree with TRBD1. Germline lookup yields CDR1 LGHNA and CDR2 YNFKEQ. V lost 4 bases and J lost 2; bases outside the gene matches: 5. CDR3 size: 15 residues. In DNA, the CDR3 is TGTGCCAGCAGCCTGGGACAGGGAACTCAAGAGACCCAGTACTTC. Encoded protein: CASSLGQGTQETQYF.

The chain links TRBV4-1 to TRBJ1-5; 12 nucleotides agree with TRBD1. CDR1 and CDR2 (germline): MGHRA, YSYEKL. V was clipped by 0 bases and J by 4 bases; unmatched bases: 4. The CDR3 contains 17 residues. The CDR3 region is CASSQDGTGGFNQPQHF. The CDR3 DNA reads as TGCGCCAGCAGCCAAGATGGGACAGGGGGCTTTAATCAGCCCCAGCATTTT.

The chain is built from TRBV12-5 and TRBJ1-2; maybe TRBD1 (5 bases). In germline, CDR1 is LGHNT, CDR2 FRNRAP. The CDR3 length is 14 residues. V was trimmed by 1 base and J by 7 bases, leaving 13 bases between them. The CDR3 loop reads CASGLASVGGGYTF. CDR3 sequence (DNA): TGTGCTAGTGGTTTGGCCTCCGTGGGGGGTGGCTACACCTTC. Based on the CDR3 plus reference TRBV12-5 and TRBJ1-2, the full variable domain is DARVTQTPRHKVTEMGQEVTMRCQPILGHNTVFWYRQTMMQGLELLAYFRNRAPLDDSGMPKDRFSAEMPDATLATLKIQPSEPRDSAVYFCASGLASVGGGYTFGSGTRLTVV.

As to this clonotype: A junction boundary mismatches the germline segment, possibly from a read error. The genes are TRBV7-6 and TRBJ2-2; 9 bases fit TRBD1. Germline lookup yields CDR1 SGHVS and CDR2 FNYEAQ. This CDR3 is 15 amino acids long. The CDR3, as DNA: TGTGCTAGCAGCTTAGGACAGGGGATCACCGGGGAGCTGTTTTTT. Its translation is CASSLGQGITGELFF.

The rearrangement joins TRBV18 to TRBJ2-7, with D uncertain. This CDR3 region has 13 residues. Trimming left V 0 bases short and J 3 bases short, with 6 bases between. From germline, CDR1 is KGHSH and CDR2 LQKENI. The CDR3, as DNA: TGTGCCAGCTCACCACCGGACGGCTACGAGCAGTACTTC. Encoded protein: CASSPPDGYEQYF. Variable domain in full (rest from reference TRBV18 and TRBJ2-7): NAGVMQNPRHLVRRRGQEARLRCSPMKGHSHVYWYRQLPEEGLKFMVYLQKENIIDESGMPKERFSAEFPKEGPSILRIQQVVRGDSAAYFCASSPPDGYEQYFGPGTRLTVT.

The chain is built from TRBV11-2 and TRBJ2-7; tentatively, D is TRBD1 (5 bases). Germline CDR1 reads SGHAT; CDR2 reads FQNNGV. The CDR3 is 15 amino acids. With 6 bases removed from V and 0 bases from J, the gap between germline ends came to 15 bases. Here the CDR3 DNA reads TGTGCCAGCAGGCCGACAGCAACGGGCTCCTACGAGCAGTACTTC. Its translation: CASRPTATGSYEQYF. Supplemented by reference TRBV11-2 and TRBJ2-7, the full variable domain reads EAGVAQSPRYKIIEKRQSVAFWCNPISGHATLYWYQQILGQGPKLLIQFQNNGVVDDSQLPKDRFSAERLKGVDSTLKIQPAKLEDSAVYLCASRPTATGSYEQYFGPGTRLTVT.

V is TRBV20-1 and J is TRBJ2-3; perhaps TRBD2 as D (6 bases). Germline CDR1 reads DFQATT; CDR2 reads SNEGSKA (reference sequence). The CDR3 runs to 16 residues. Trimming stripped 0 bases from V and 0 bases from J, with 13 bases between. In DNA, the CDR3 is TGCAGTGCTAGAGATGGGCGGGGCGCTAGCACAGATACGCAGTATTTT. It is translated as CSARDGRGASTDTQYF.